These 21 T cell receptor beta chains were sequenced from one sample in a study of blood T cell repertoires in COVID-19. Produced via immunoSEQ multiplex PCR; TCRdb's table is partial and in-frame only. The sample holds some 64,000 clones, 55% to 75% seen once. Sequenced: peripheral blood. These receptors came from a woman in her 70s with COVID-19, enrolled during active disease.

The chain recombines TRBV4-3 with TRBJ1-2; no firm D call. The CDR3 loop spans 15 amino acids. Trimming removed 1 base at V and 4 bases at J, with 13 bases between. From germline, CDR1 is LGHNA and CDR2 YSLEER. CDR3 amino acids: CASSQVWGGSYGYTF. CDR3 DNA sequence: TGCGCCAGCAGCCAAGTATGGGGAGGGAGCTATGGCTACACCTTC.

CDR3: CASSGTSGGTDTQYF. The CDR3 DNA follows: TGTGCCAGCAGTGGGACTAGCGGTGGCACAGATACGCAGTATTTT. V usage is TRBV2 and J usage is TRBJ2-3, with 10 bases matching TRBD2. The V segment lost 4 bases and the J segment 1 base; nucleotides outside the gene matches: 2. In germline, CDR1 is SNHLY, CDR2 FYNNEI. This CDR3 contains 15 residues.

This sequence joins TRBV27 and TRBJ2-7, with 7 nucleotides matching TRBD2. The germline gives CDR1 MNHEY, CDR2 SMNVEV (reference sequence). V trimming: 7 bases; J trimming: 3 bases; junction bases outside the gene matches: 9. The CDR3 totals 14 residues. The DNA of the CDR3 is TGTGCCAGCAAGGGATGGGAGCGGGGCTACGAGCAGTACGTC. Translating gives CASKGWERGYEQYV.

This clone was seen a single time. The V and J genes are TRBV9 and TRBJ1-2; a possible D gene is TRBD1 (5 bases). The CDR3 length is 15 residues. The V and J ends lost 0 bases and 5 bases respectively, with 14 bases between them. Looked up from germline, CDR1 is SGDLS and CDR2 is YYNGEE. The CDR3 protein is CASSVGDWGVYGYTF. In DNA form, the CDR3 reads TGTGCCAGCAGCGTAGGGGATTGGGGGGTTTATGGCTACACCTTC.

The chain has TRBV27 and TRBJ1-1; 8 bases agree with TRBD1. This CDR3 is 16 amino acids long. CDR1 and CDR2 (germline): MNHEY, SMNVEV (reference sequence). V lost 5 bases, J lost 7 bases, and 15 bases stayed unmatched. The DNA for the CDR3 is TGTGCCAGCAGTCCCTACCCTGCAGGGGGCAAGGGTGAAGCTTTCTTT. It yields the protein CASSPYPAGGKGEAFF.

This sequence joins TRBV18 and TRBJ1-1, with D tentatively TRBD1 (6 bases). The CDR3 is made up of 15 amino acids. Between the trimmed V and J ends, which lost 3 bases and 2 bases, there was a span of 13 bases. Germline V lookup: CDR1 KGHSH, CDR2 LQKENI. The CDR3 is CASSPLGQPNTEAFF. The DNA of the CDR3 is TGTGCCAGCTCACCCCTCGGACAGCCCAACACTGAAGCTTTCTTT.

The J gene is TRBJ1-4, the V gene TRBV6-5; D possibly corresponds to TRBD1 (5 bases). There are 15 residues in the CDR3. Germline V gene data show CDR1 as MNHEY and CDR2 as SVGAGI. V lost 8 bases, J lost 5 bases, and 18 bases lay in between. CDR3 amino acids: CASSYRAGMNEKLFF. The CDR3 coding sequence is TGTGCCAGCTCTTATCGGGCAGGGATGAATGAAAAACTGTTTTTT.

This clone has just a few counts. The chain joins TRBV19 to TRBJ2-1; the match to TRBD2 covers 7 bases. The J segment lost 0 bases and the V segment lost 3 bases, leaving 8 bases of the junction unmatched. Germline CDR1 LNHDA, CDR2 SQIVND (reference sequence). There are 17 residues in the CDR3. The CDR3 protein is CASSIPPAGSSYNEQFF. CDR3 nucleotide sequence: TGTGCCAGTAGTATCCCCCCAGCGGGAAGCTCCTACAATGAGCAGTTCTTC.

The chain employs TRBV6-5 and TRBJ2-1, with 7 bases that match TRBD1. The CDR3 length is 13 residues. With 6 bases clipped from V and 7 bases from J, the junction kept 6 bases outside the gene matches. From germline, CDR1 is MNHEY and CDR2 SVGAGI. CDR3 nucleotides: TGTGCCAGCAGAGCCACAGGGGCTAATGAGCAGTTCTTC. Amino acid sequence: CASRATGANEQFF.

This sequence joins TRBV19 and TRBJ1-1, with TRBD1 matching 9 bases. This CDR3 has 16 residues. Trimming took 5 bases from V and 1 from J; bases not matched to a gene: 8. The germline CDR1 and CDR2 sequences are LNHDA and SQIVND (reference sequence). The CDR3 region is CASSPLDRGRNTEAFF. The CDR3 nucleotides are TGTGCCAGTAGTCCCCTGGACAGGGGCCGGAACACTGAAGCTTTCTTT.

The CDR3 bases are TGCGCCAGCAGCCAAGTAAGCAGGGGGAACACAGATACGCAGTATTTT. This encodes CASSQVSRGNTDTQYF. V and J are TRBV4-3 and TRBJ2-3; 7 nucleotides align to TRBD1. V gave up 1 base and J gave up 2 bases; unmatched junction bases: 6. The CDR3 length is 16 residues. Germline values: CDR1 LGHNA, CDR2 YSLEER.

The chain is built from TRBV24-1 and TRBJ2-1; TRBD2 agrees at 11 bases. The J segment lost 4 bases and the V segment lost 4 bases, leaving 5 bases of the junction unmatched. The CDR3 is 16 amino acids. Per germline, CDR1 KGHDR and CDR2 SFDVKD. This CDR3 reads CATSDTSGSRYNEQFF. The CDR3 nucleotides read TGTGCCACCAGTGACACTAGCGGGAGTCGGTACAATGAGCAGTTCTTC.

This chain joins TRBV11-3 and TRBJ2-1, with 9 nucleotides matching TRBD1. V was pared by 4 bases and J by 4 bases, with 5 bases of the junction left unmatched. CDR1 is SGHNT, CDR2 YENEEA, per germline. This CDR3 has 15 residues. The CDR3: CASSSRDRDYNEQFF. The CDR3 nucleotides read TGTGCCAGCAGCTCCCGGGACAGGGATTACAATGAGCAGTTCTTC.

The CDR3 region has the DNA TGTGCCAGCAGTGAGACAGGGCAGGGGATCTATGGCTACACCTTC. It codes for CASSETGQGIYGYTF. The rearrangement uses TRBV2 and TRBJ1-2; 7 nucleotides match TRBD1. Losses at the gene ends were 3 bases for V and 4 bases for J; bases not matched to a gene: 8. CDR1 is SNHLY and CDR2 is FYNNEI in the germline V gene. The CDR3 loop spans 15 amino acids. Full variable domain (missing parts from reference TRBV2 and TRBJ1-2): EPEVTQTPSHQVTQMGQEVILRCVPISNHLYFYWYRQILGQKVEFLVSFYNNEISEKSEIFDDQFSVERPDGSNFTLKIRSTKLEDSAMYFCASSETGQGIYGYTFGSGTRLTVV.

In this sample, this clone turned up once. This chain joins TRBV6-8 and TRBJ2-2; D is unclear. Germline V CDR1 and CDR2: MNHGY, SAAAGT. The germline V and J ends were trimmed by 4 bases and 0 bases, with 12 bases remaining between them. This CDR3 region has 16 residues. In nucleotides, the CDR3 is TGTGCCAGCAGTTCCGTTCCCTCTTCGAACACCGGGGAGCTGTTTTTT. Translation: CASSSVPSSNTGELFF.

The V call is TRBV9, the J call TRBJ2-1, with 10 bases matching TRBD2. The junction had 5 bases not matched to a gene; V was cut back by 4 bases and J by 4 bases. The CDR3 extends over 15 amino acids. The germline V gene has CDR1 SGDLS and CDR2 YYNGEE. CDR3 coding DNA: TGTGCCAGCAGCCTAGGACTAGCGGAATACAATGAGCAGTTCTTC. Translating it yields CASSLGLAEYNEQFF.

The rearrangement joins TRBV12-5 to TRBJ2-1; D is unresolved. This CDR3 has 11 residues. Germline values: CDR1 LGHNT, CDR2 FRNRAP. The V and J ends lost 2 bases and 8 bases respectively, with 4 bases between them. The CDR3 DNA follows: TGTGCTAGTGGTTTGAGAGATGAGCAGTTCTTC. As protein: CASGLRDEQFF.

In the case of this clone: At one end the junction does not follow the germline gene, possibly because of a read error. V is TRBV2 and J is TRBJ1-5; D is unresolved. This CDR3 is built from 14 residues. Germline loops: CDR1 SNHLY, CDR2 FYNNEI. The CDR3 DNA reads as TGTGCCAGCAGCGAAGGGAGAACTGATCAGCCCCAGCATTTT. Translation: CASSEGRTDQPQHF.

This rearrangement joins TRBV3-1 (or the pseudogene TRBV3-2) to TRBJ1-4; the match to TRBD1 covers 7 bases. J was trimmed by 7 bases and V by 4 bases; bases with no gene match: 3. The CDR3 extends over 13 amino acids. Germline V CDR1 and CDR2: LGHDT, YNNKEL (reference sequence). CDR3 in DNA: TGTGCCAGCAGCCCAGGGACAGCTGAAAAACTGTTTTTT. Amino acids: CASSPGTAEKLFF.

The V gene is TRBV5-6, the J gene TRBJ2-3, with TRBD2 matching over 7 bases. Per the germline V gene, CDR1 is SGHDT and CDR2 is YYEEEE. Germline trimming cut 0 bases from V and 13 bases from J; bases unmatched to any gene: 5. There are 12 residues in the CDR3. CDR3 coding DNA: TGTGCCAGCAGCTTGGATACTCTAGCGGAGTATTTT. Encoded protein: CASSLDTLAEYF.

This rearrangement joins TRBV12-5 to TRBJ1-1; D is uncertain. Per germline, CDR1 LGHNT and CDR2 FRNRAP. The ends were cut back, 6 bases at V and 1 base at J, with 9 bases in the middle. This CDR3 is built from 13 residues. The CDR3 sequence: CASGTDGNTEAFF. The CDR3 coding sequence is TGTGCTAGTGGCACAGACGGGAACACTGAAGCTTTCTTT.